These 7 T cell receptor beta chains were sequenced from one sample in a study of naive and memory T cell subsets. Four PCR rounds used nested alpha and beta constant region primers plus the SP2 primer. TCRdb reanalysed the UMI-ligation and nested PCR reads using MiXCR and keeps one entry per CDR3 protein. Here the sample spans fewer than 30,000 distinct CDR3 sequences, 4% to 6.5% being singletons. A UMI-containing oligonucleotide was joined by 3' ligation to the TCR cDNA template. Sequencing was carried out using blood. The receptors come from an adult in good health.

The chain uses TRBV20-1 and TRBJ2-1; 10 positions match TRBD2. V was clipped by 5 bases and J by 4 bases; unmatched bases: 8. CDR1 and CDR2 from the germline V gene are DFQATT and SNEGSKA (reference sequence). The CDR3 consists of 15 residues. The CDR3 region is CSAPGASGSYNEQFF. The CDR3 DNA is TGCAGTGCTCCTGGGGCTAGCGGGAGTTACAATGAGCAGTTCTTC.

This clonotype showed up many times. This chain uses TRBV6-5 with TRBJ2-7; D not certain. The CDR3 runs to 15 residues. Deletions cut 2 bases from V and 4 bases from J, with 15 bases between. Germline values: CDR1 MNHEY, CDR2 SVGAGI. The CDR3 bases are TGTGCCAGCAGTTACAAAAGTCCCCTAATGTACGAGCAGTACTTC. This codes for CASSYKSPLMYEQYF.

The chain recombines TRBV7-2 with TRBJ1-4; TRBD1 is a possible D gene (6 bases). Germline CDR1 SGHTA, CDR2 FQGNSA. V was pared by 2 bases and J by 0 bases, with 16 bases between. CDR3 length: 18 residues. As DNA, the CDR3 is TGTGCCAGCAGCTTACAGGGGAGGTTGAGGGCAACTAATGAAAAACTGTTTTTT. Protein sequence: CASSLQGRLRATNEKLFF.

This clonotype was picked up a small number of times. The chain couples TRBV19 to TRBJ1-1; no firm D call. Trimming pared 3 bases from V and 0 bases from J, leaving 11 bases between. The CDR3 covers 15 residues. Germline V lookup: CDR1 LNHDA, CDR2 SQIVND (reference sequence). The CDR3 DNA sequence: TGTGCCAGTAGTATTAGGGAAAGAATGAACACTGAAGCTTTCTTT. Protein product: CASSIRERMNTEAFF.

About this clonotype itself: This could be a read error, since a much larger clone is one nucleotide away. This rearrangement joins TRBV20-1 to TRBJ1-2; 8 bases line up with TRBD1. The CDR3 sequence is 14 residues long. Germline values: CDR1 DFQATT, CDR2 SNEGSKA (reference sequence). The CDR3 coding sequence is TGCAGTGCTAGGACAGGGGAAGAGCTAGCTGGCGACACCTTC. Protein sequence: CSARTGEELAGDTF.

This clonotype has a count of ten or more. This chain uses TRBV12-3 or TRBV12-4 with TRBJ1-5; D not certain. The CDR3 length is 14 residues. The V end lost 4 bases, the J end lost 5 bases, and 12 bases lay between the germline ends. CDR3 region: CASSSASMDQPQHF. DNA of the CDR3: TGTGCCAGCAGTTCTGCCTCTATGGATCAGCCCCAGCATTTT.

This clonotype was seen many times. The rearrangement uses TRBV6-5 and TRBJ2-2; D ambiguous. The CDR3 runs 16 residues. V dropped 4 bases and J dropped 8 bases, with 20 bases sitting between them. Germline CDR1 and CDR2: MNHEY and SVGAGI. The CDR3 DNA reads TGTGCCAGCAGTTTCACATTTCAGACATACGTGGGGGAGCTGTTTTTT. This sequence encodes CASSFTFQTYVGELFF.